These 29 T cell receptor beta chains came from one sample sequenced in a study of lymphopenia after photon versus proton radiotherapy. Method: immunoSEQ multiplex PCR; TCRdb's copy keeps in-frame clones and lacks some. The table lists over 9,500 clones, 88% of them singletons. The input for sequencing was peripheral blood, taken from a patient treated with photon-based radiotherapy. These receptors came from a man in his sixties with pancreatic cancer.

This chain uses TRBV5-1 with TRBJ2-5, with D unresolved. V dropped 1 base and J dropped 5 bases, with 3 bases sitting between them. CDR1 is SGHRS, CDR2 YFSETQ, per germline. This CDR3 has 11 residues. As DNA, the CDR3 is TGCGCCAGCAGCTTGTTGGAGACCCAGTACTTC. Residues: CASSLLETQYF. Drawing the rest from reference TRBV5-1 and TRBJ2-5, the complete variable domain is KAGVTQTPRYLIKTRGQQVTLSCSPISGHRSVSWYQQTPGQGLQFLFEYFSETQRNKGNFPGRFSGRQFSNSRSEMNVSTLELGDSALYLCASSLLETQYFGPGTRLLVL.

This clone was seen only once. The chain couples TRBV19 to TRBJ1-2; possible D gene TRBD1, 5 bases. The CDR3 spans 19 residues. From germline, CDR1 is LNHDA and CDR2 SQIVND (reference sequence). V lost 5 bases and J lost 4, with 29 bases in between. As DNA, the CDR3 is TGTGCCAGTAGTCCTGTATTTGGGGACCCTATAGAGAGCTTCTATGGCTACACCTTC. It translates to CASSPVFGDPIESFYGYTF. Full variable domain (missing parts from reference TRBV19 and TRBJ1-2): DGGITQSPKYLFRKEGQNVTLSCEQNLNHDAMYWYRQDPGQGLRLIYYSQIVNDFQKGDIAEGYSVSREKKESFPLTVTSAQKNPTAFYLCASSPVFGDPIESFYGYTFGSGTRLTVV.

V and J are TRBV5-6 and TRBJ1-2, with D uncertain. Per the germline V gene, CDR1 is SGHDT and CDR2 is YYEEEE. The CDR3 consists of 14 residues. Trimming took 0 bases from V and 5 from J, leaving 11 bases between them. CDR3 loop: CASSLGSDRYGYTF. The CDR3, as DNA: TGTGCCAGCAGCTTGGGGTCGGACCGTTATGGCTACACCTTC.

This clone was found a few times. The chain employs TRBV7-2 and TRBJ1-1, with D maybe TRBD1 (6 bases). Between the trimmed V and J ends, which lost 4 bases and 6 bases, there was a span of 15 bases. The CDR3 is 14 amino acids. The germline gives CDR1 SGHTA, CDR2 FQGNSA. The chain's CDR3 is CASSSIGGAAEAFF. The CDR3 region has the DNA TGTGCCAGCAGCTCTATAGGGGGGGCGGCTGAAGCTTTCTTT.

About this clone itself: Its ends do not fully match the called genes, so a read error is possible. V usage is TRBV4-1 and J usage is TRBJ1-2; no clear D. The CDR3 sequence is 19 residues long. CDR1 and CDR2 from the germline V gene are MGHRA and YSYEKL. The CDR3 region is CASSLARAGISIARSSPHF. The DNA for the CDR3 is TGCGCCAGCAGCCTAGCGAGGGCGGGGATTTCTATCGCCCGTAGCTCACCCCACTTC.

V usage is TRBV18 and J usage is TRBJ2-5; tentatively, D is TRBD1 (6 bases). V was pared by 3 bases and J by 4 bases, with 15 bases between. Per germline, CDR1 KGHSH and CDR2 LQKENI. CDR3 length: 15 residues. The CDR3 DNA is TGTGCCAGCTCACCCTTACTGACAGGCGGAGAGACCCAGTACTTC. It translates to CASSPLLTGGETQYF.

The chain recombines TRBV29-1 with TRBJ2-5; 9 positions agree with TRBD1. Germline CDR1 is SQVTM and CDR2 is ANQGSEA. CDR3 length: 17 amino acids. Losses at the gene ends were 8 bases for V and 1 base for J; bases not matched to a gene: 17. DNA of the CDR3: TGCAGCTACCCGGACAGGGGTTTCGAGGGTCTCCAAGAGACCCAGTACTTC. Translating gives CSYPDRGFEGLQETQYF.

The CDR3 nucleotides read TGTGCCAGCAGCCCAGAGGACAGCTCCTACGAGCAGTACTTC. Translating it yields CASSPEDSSYEQYF. V usage is TRBV5-8 and J usage is TRBJ2-7, with D perhaps matching TRBD1 (6 bases). CDR1 SGHTS and CDR2 YDEGEE come from the germline V gene. Trimming took off 4 bases at V and 0 bases at J, with 11 bases between the two ends. CDR3 length: 14 residues.

The chain employs TRBV6-5 and TRBJ1-5; 8 nucleotides match TRBD1. The CDR3 sequence is 14 residues long. In germline, CDR1 is MNHEY, CDR2 SVGAGI. Trimming at V came to 5 bases and at J to 4 bases, leaving 4 bases not matched to a gene. The chain's CDR3 is CASSRGQGNQPQHF. The CDR3 nucleotides read TGTGCCAGCAGTCGAGGACAGGGAAATCAGCCCCAGCATTTT.

The gene calls are TRBV7-8 and TRBJ1-6, with a possible D match to TRBD1 (5 bases). Germline V gene lookup returns CDR1 SGHVS and CDR2 FQNEAQ. V lost 5 bases to trimming and J lost 6 bases, with 11 bases between them. The CDR3 sequence is 14 residues long. The CDR3 DNA reads as TGTGCCAGCAGCCCGACAGTGCCTAATTCACCCCTCCACTTT. It encodes CASSPTVPNSPLHF.

This clone was detected only a few times. J is TRBJ1-3 and V is TRBV5-1; 7 bases align to TRBD1. This CDR3 has 15 residues. Losses at the gene ends were 3 bases for V and 3 bases for J; bases not matched to a gene: 6. CDR1 and CDR2 (germline): SGHRS, YFSETQ. The CDR3: CASSSRGLDGNTIYF. CDR3 bases: TGCGCCAGCAGCTCGAGGGGGCTTGATGGAAACACCATATATTTT.

The CDR3 nucleotides read TGTGCCAGCAGGGGGGGCACGGGGCAGCCCCAGCATTTT. Its translation: CASRGGTGQPQHF. The chain employs TRBV6-5 and TRBJ1-5; D may be TRBD1 (6 bases). The CDR3 totals 13 residues. V shed 6 bases and J shed 7 bases, with 13 bases lying between them. Germline-derived CDR1 and CDR2 are MNHEY and SVGAGI.

This chain uses TRBV30 with TRBJ2-7; 10 nucleotides align to TRBD2. V lost 2 bases and J lost 5; bases outside the gene matches: 6. The germline V gene encodes CDR1 GTSNPN and CDR2 SVGIG (reference sequence). The CDR3 sequence is 14 residues long. The CDR3 here is CAWSFSGGADEQYF. The CDR3 DNA reads TGTGCCTGGAGTTTCAGCGGGGGGGCCGACGAGCAGTACTTC.

This chain links TRBV4-3 with TRBJ1-3; D possibly corresponds to TRBD1 (5 bases). Trimming left V 2 bases short and J 1 base short, with 12 bases between. This CDR3 contains 16 residues. Germline V lookup: CDR1 LGHNA, CDR2 YSLEER. CDR3 sequence: CASSQNFGTSGNTIYF. The CDR3 nucleotides are TGCGCCAGCAGCCAAAACTTTGGGACTTCTGGAAACACCATATATTTT.

The J gene is TRBJ1-2, the V gene TRBV6-1; 7 nucleotides match TRBD1. Germline CDR1 MNHNS, CDR2 SASEGT. V lost 0 bases to trimming and J lost 7 bases; unmatched junction nucleotides: 5. The CDR3 sequence is 14 residues long. The CDR3 spells CASSEAATGPGYTF. The DNA for the CDR3 is TGTGCCAGCAGTGAAGCAGCGACAGGGCCTGGCTACACCTTC.

The chain has TRBV4-3 and TRBJ2-7, with 8 positions matching TRBD1. The CDR3 covers 15 residues. Germline V lookup: CDR1 LGHNA, CDR2 YSLEER. J was trimmed by 7 bases and V by 8 bases; bases with no gene match: 16. The CDR3 spells CASSAGTGPSWEQYF. CDR3 DNA sequence: TGCGCCAGCTCCGCCGGGACAGGCCCATCTTGGGAGCAGTACTTC.

CDR3 in amino acids: CASSPSPGQGADTQYF. The CDR3 DNA is TGCGCCAGCAGCCCCTCCCCAGGACAGGGGGCAGATACGCAGTATTTT. The chain links TRBV4-3 to TRBJ2-3, with 10 bases lining up with TRBD1. The CDR3 contains 16 residues. After removal of 4 bases from V and 4 bases from J, the junction contained 8 bases not matched to a gene. The V gene's germline CDR1 is LGHNA and CDR2 YSLEER.

The chain is built from TRBV30 and TRBJ1-1, with D possibly being TRBD1 (5 bases). This CDR3 is 15 amino acids long. V was shortened by 0 bases and J by 4 bases, with 15 bases between the two germline ends. Germline-derived CDR1 and CDR2 are GTSNPN and SVGIG (reference sequence). DNA for the CDR3: TGTGCCTGGAGTGTAAGGGGACTGGGAGTCACTGAAGCTTTCTTT. Amino acid sequence: CAWSVRGLGVTEAFF.

CDR3 loop: CASSYAAYTEAFF. In nucleotides, the CDR3 is TGTGCCAGCAGTTACGCGGCGTACACTGAAGCTTTCTTT. The chain combines TRBV6-5 with TRBJ1-1, with D unclear. CDR1 is MNHEY and CDR2 is SVGAGI in the germline V gene. The CDR3 is made up of 13 amino acids. Trimming cost V 2 bases and J 3 bases, with 7 bases left between them.

The rearrangement uses TRBV29-1 and TRBJ1-1; 8 bases match TRBD1. The CDR3 consists of 13 residues. Germline loops: CDR1 SQVTM, CDR2 ANQGSEA. Trimming took 7 bases from V and 1 from J; bases not matched to a gene: 5. The CDR3 DNA is TGCAGCGCCAAGGGACAGGCGAACACTGAAGCTTTCTTT. Its protein is CSAKGQANTEAFF.

The chain has TRBV12-5 and TRBJ2-3, with D maybe TRBD1 (5 bases). The length of the CDR3 is 13 residues. In germline, CDR1 is LGHNT, CDR2 FRNRAP. V was shortened by 7 bases and J by 3 bases, with 11 bases between the two germline ends. The CDR3 is CASARQRTDTQYF. The CDR3 DNA is TGTGCTAGTGCCAGACAGAGGACAGATACGCAGTATTTT. Full variable domain (missing parts from reference TRBV12-5 and TRBJ2-3): DARVTQTPRHKVTEMGQEVTMRCQPILGHNTVFWYRQTMMQGLELLAYFRNRAPLDDSGMPKDRFSAEMPDATLATLKIQPSEPRDSAVYFCASARQRTDTQYFGPGTRLTVL.

This chain joins TRBV2 and TRBJ2-3; no reliable D call. Germline assignment: CDR1 SNHLY and CDR2 FYNNEI. This CDR3 comprises 13 residues. V shed 8 bases and J shed 0 bases, with 9 bases lying between them. The DNA of the CDR3 is TGTGCCAGCCTATACCTTAGCACAGATACGCAGTATTTT. Its translation: CASLYLSTDTQYF.

This clone was detected once. This rearrangement joins TRBV5-1 to TRBJ2-5; 11 bases line up with TRBD2. With 4 bases clipped from V and 3 bases from J, the junction kept 5 bases outside the gene matches. Germline CDR1 is SGHRS and CDR2 is YFSETQ. The CDR3 extends over 15 amino acids. CDR3 bases: TGCGCCAGCAGCGTCGGGACTAGCGGTAAAGAGACCCAGTACTTC. It encodes CASSVGTSGKETQYF. The full variable domain, its missing parts supplied by reference TRBV5-1 and TRBJ2-5, is KAGVTQTPRYLIKTRGQQVTLSCSPISGHRSVSWYQQTPGQGLQFLFEYFSETQRNKGNFPGRFSGRQFSNSRSEMNVSTLELGDSALYLCASSVGTSGKETQYFGPGTRLLVL.

V gene TRBV6-4 combines with J gene TRBJ2-6; D might be TRBD1 (5 bases). This CDR3 comprises 17 residues. Germline values: CDR1 MRHNA, CDR2 SNTAGT. The V end lost 3 bases, the J end lost 1 base, and 13 bases lay between the germline ends. The CDR3 sequence is CASSESGSSSGANVLTF. As DNA, the CDR3 is TGTGCCAGCAGTGAATCAGGGTCTTCTTCTGGGGCCAACGTCCTGACTTTC.

This sequence joins TRBV19 and TRBJ1-5; a possible D gene is TRBD1 (6 bases). Germline V gene data show CDR1 as LNHDA and CDR2 as SQIVND (reference sequence). The CDR3 runs 14 residues. Trimming stripped 7 bases from V and 11 bases from J, with 21 bases between. This chain's CDR3 is CASNNREVYRTQHF. In DNA form, the CDR3 reads TGTGCCAGTAATAACAGGGAGGTCTACAGGACCCAGCATTTT.

The rearrangement uses TRBV11-2 and TRBJ2-7; 7 bases are shared with TRBD1. Germline V gene sequence: CDR1 SGHAT, CDR2 FQNNGV. V lost 2 bases to trimming and J lost 2 bases; unmatched junction nucleotides: 6. The CDR3 is 15 amino acids. CDR3 nucleotide sequence: TGTGCCAGCAGCTTAAGGCAGGGACAGCCCTACGAGCAGTACTTC. Translated, it gives CASSLRQGQPYEQYF.

The chain has TRBV4-1 and TRBJ1-6; the D is unclear. Germline CDR1 and CDR2: MGHRA and YSYEKL. Trimming pared 3 bases from V and 0 bases from J, leaving 9 bases between. The CDR3 covers 16 residues. As DNA, the CDR3 is TGCGCCAGCAGCCAGACACAGTCCTCCTATAATTCACCCCTCCACTTT. This sequence encodes CASSQTQSSYNSPLHF.

The CDR3, as DNA: TGTGCCAGTAGGCTGACAGGGGCCGGATCTGGGGCCAACGTCCTGACTTTC. This gives the protein CASRLTGAGSGANVLTF. The chain is built from TRBV19 and TRBJ2-6, with 8 bases fitting TRBD1. The length of the CDR3 is 17 residues. Trimming removed 6 bases from V and 1 base from J; junction bases left unmatched: 8. Per the germline V gene, CDR1 is LNHDA and CDR2 is SQIVND (reference sequence).

This chain uses TRBV5-1 with TRBJ2-3; no definite D call. The CDR3 contains 14 residues. Germline CDR1 reads SGHRS; CDR2 reads YFSETQ. The V end was cut by 4 bases, the J end by 0 bases, with 9 bases between. CDR3 sequence (DNA): TGCGCCAGCAGCGGCAGAAGTAGCACAGATACGCAGTATTTT. This sequence encodes CASSGRSSTDTQYF.